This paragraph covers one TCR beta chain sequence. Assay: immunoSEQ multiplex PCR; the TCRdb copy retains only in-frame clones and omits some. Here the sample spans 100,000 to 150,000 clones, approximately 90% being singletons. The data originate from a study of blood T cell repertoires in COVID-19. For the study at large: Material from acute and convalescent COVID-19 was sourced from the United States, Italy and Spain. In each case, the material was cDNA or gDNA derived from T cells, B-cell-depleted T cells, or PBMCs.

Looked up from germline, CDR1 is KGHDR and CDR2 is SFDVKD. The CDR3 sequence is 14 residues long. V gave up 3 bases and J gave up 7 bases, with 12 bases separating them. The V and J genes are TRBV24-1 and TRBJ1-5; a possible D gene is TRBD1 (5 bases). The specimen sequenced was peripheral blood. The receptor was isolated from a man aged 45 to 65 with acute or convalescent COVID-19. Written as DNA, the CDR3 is TGTGCCACCAGTGATAGTGGGGCCGGGCAGCCCCAGCATTTT. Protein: CATSDSGAGQPQHF.